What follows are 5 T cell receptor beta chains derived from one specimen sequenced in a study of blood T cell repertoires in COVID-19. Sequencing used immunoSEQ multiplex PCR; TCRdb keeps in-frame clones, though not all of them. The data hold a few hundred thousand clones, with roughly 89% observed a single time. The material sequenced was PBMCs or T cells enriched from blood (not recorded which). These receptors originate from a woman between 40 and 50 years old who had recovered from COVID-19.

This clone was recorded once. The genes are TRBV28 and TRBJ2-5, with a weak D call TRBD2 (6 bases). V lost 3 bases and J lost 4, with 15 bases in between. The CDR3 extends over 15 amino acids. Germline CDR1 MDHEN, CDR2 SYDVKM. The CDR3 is CASSFARDGGETQYF. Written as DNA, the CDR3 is TGTGCCAGCAGTTTCGCCCGGGACGGGGGAGAGACCCAGTACTTC.

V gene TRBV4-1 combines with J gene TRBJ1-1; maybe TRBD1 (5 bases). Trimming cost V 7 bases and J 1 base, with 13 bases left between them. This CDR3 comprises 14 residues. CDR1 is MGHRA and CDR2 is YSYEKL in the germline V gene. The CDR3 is CASTAGIRNTEAFF. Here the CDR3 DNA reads TGCGCCAGCACCGCAGGGATCAGGAACACTGAAGCTTTCTTT.

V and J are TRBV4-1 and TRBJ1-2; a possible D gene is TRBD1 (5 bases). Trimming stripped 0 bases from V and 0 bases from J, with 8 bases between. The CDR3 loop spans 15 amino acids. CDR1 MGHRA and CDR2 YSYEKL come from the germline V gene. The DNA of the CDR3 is TGCGCCAGCAGCCAAGATCCCAGGGCTAACTATGGCTACACCTTC. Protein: CASSQDPRANYGYTF.

The CDR3 DNA sequence: TGTGCCAGCAGCTTAGGCACTCGGCAGCCCCAGCATTTT. It yields the protein CASSLGTRQPQHF. V usage is TRBV7-9 and J usage is TRBJ1-5; D unclear. The CDR3 is made up of 13 amino acids. The ends were cut back, 1 base at V and 7 bases at J, with 8 bases in the middle. CDR1 and CDR2 from the germline V gene are SEHNR and FQNEAQ (reference sequence).

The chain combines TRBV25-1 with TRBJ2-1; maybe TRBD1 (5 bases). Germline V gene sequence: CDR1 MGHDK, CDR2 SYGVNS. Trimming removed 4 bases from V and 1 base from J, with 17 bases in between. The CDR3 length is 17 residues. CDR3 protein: CASSGFGAPGSYNEQFF. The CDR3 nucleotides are TGTGCCAGCAGTGGTTTTGGGGCACCAGGGTCCTACAATGAGCAGTTCTTC.